Listed here are 17 T cell receptor beta chains from one sample, sequenced in a study of CD4 T cells in relation to SARS-CoV-2 and coronaviruses. Method: immunoSEQ multiplex PCR; TCRdb's copy keeps in-frame clones and lacks some. The data contain about 36,000 clones, roughly four fifths of them singletons. The antigens of these receptors remain unknown. Sample: naive CD4+ T cells from PBMCs, cultured in vitro. As to subset: naive CD4+ T cells isolated by negative enrichment. These receptors were collected from an adult with COVID-19.

The genes are TRBV5-6 and TRBJ2-5, with 9 bases matching TRBD1. Per the germline V gene, CDR1 is SGHDT and CDR2 is YYEEEE. The CDR3 spans 15 residues. The V segment lost 6 bases and the J segment 4 bases; nucleotides outside the gene matches: 10. CDR3 sequence reads: CASTSGTGLGETQYF. The CDR3 DNA reads TGTGCCAGCACCTCCGGGACAGGGTTGGGAGAGACCCAGTACTTC.

The chain uses TRBV24-1 and TRBJ2-1; D is uncertain. V gave up 1 base and J gave up 7 bases, with 10 bases separating them. This CDR3 has 14 amino acids. The V gene's germline CDR1 is KGHDR and CDR2 SFDVKD. The CDR3 coding sequence is TGTGCCACCAGTGATTTTCAGACCCCGAATGAGCAGTTCTTC. Translating gives CATSDFQTPNEQFF.

The chain is built from TRBV20-1 and TRBJ1-4; TRBD1 matches at 7 bases. V was clipped by 3 bases and J by 3 bases; unmatched bases: 4. Germline V gene lookup returns CDR1 DFQATT and CDR2 SNEGSKA (reference sequence). The CDR3 is 14 residues long. The CDR3 is CSASSDRSNEKLFF. In DNA form, the CDR3 reads TGCAGTGCTAGTTCGGACAGGTCTAATGAAAAACTGTTTTTT.

The rearrangement joins TRBV30 to TRBJ1-2; TRBD1 is a possible D gene (5 bases). Germline V gene lookup returns CDR1 GTSNPN and CDR2 SVGIG (reference sequence). Trimming took 2 bases from V and 6 from J, leaving 16 bases between them. The CDR3 is 14 residues long. The CDR3 here is CAWSPGPPRNGYTF. The CDR3 coding sequence is TGTGCCTGGAGTCCGGGACCACCCCGGAATGGCTACACCTTC.

The chain has TRBV11-2 and TRBJ1-6; D possibly corresponds to TRBD1 (6 bases). The germline V gene encodes CDR1 SGHAT and CDR2 FQNNGV. The CDR3 is 13 amino acids. With 5 bases removed from V and 7 bases from J, the gap between germline ends came to 9 bases. Here the CDR3 reads CASSTDRNSPLHF. For the CDR3, the DNA is TGTGCCAGCAGCACCGACAGGAATTCACCCCTCCACTTT.

The CDR3 sequence is CASSLGQGAHEQYF. CDR3 nucleotide sequence: TGTGCCAGCTCACTCGGACAGGGAGCCCACGAGCAGTACTTC. This chain links TRBV18 with TRBJ2-7, with TRBD1 matching over 8 bases. The CDR3 consists of 14 residues. The V and J ends lost 4 bases and 5 bases, in that order; junction bases with no gene match: 7. The germline V gene has CDR1 KGHSH and CDR2 LQKENI. The full variable domain, completed using reference TRBV18 and TRBJ2-7, is NAGVMQNPRHLVRRRGQEARLRCSPMKGHSHVYWYRQLPEEGLKFMVYLQKENIIDESGMPKERFSAEFPKEGPSILRIQQVVRGDSAAYFCASSLGQGAHEQYFGPGTRLTVT.

CDR3 residues: CARTEVADTGELFF. The DNA for the CDR3 is TGTGCCCGAACGGAGGTTGCGGACACCGGGGAGCTGTTTTTT. The genes are TRBV7-9 and TRBJ2-2; D is possibly TRBD2 (5 bases). Trimming left V 11 bases short and J 3 bases short, with 16 bases between. Germline values: CDR1 SEHNR, CDR2 FQNEAQ (reference sequence). This CDR3 region has 14 residues.

The chain carries TRBV5-1 and TRBJ2-1; D not certain. Germline V lookup: CDR1 SGHRS, CDR2 YFSETQ. The CDR3 length is 13 residues. V lost 4 bases to trimming and J lost 6 bases, with 11 bases between them. The CDR3 loop reads CASSDVKGNEQFF. In DNA form, the CDR3 reads TGCGCCAGCAGCGATGTCAAAGGCAATGAGCAGTTCTTC.

V usage is TRBV19 and J usage is TRBJ2-6, with D unresolved. CDR1 LNHDA and CDR2 SQIVND come from the germline V gene (reference sequence). The CDR3 extends over 15 amino acids. V shed 4 bases and J shed 1 base, with 8 bases lying between them. The CDR3 loop reads CASSNPLSGANVLTF. DNA of the CDR3: TGTGCCAGTAGTAACCCATTATCTGGGGCCAACGTCCTGACTTTC.

DNA for the CDR3: TGTGCCAGCAAGATTAGCGGCCCCAATGAGCAGTTCTTC. Amino acids: CASKISGPNEQFF. The chain uses TRBV2 and TRBJ2-1; D might be TRBD2 (6 bases). Germline V CDR1 and CDR2: SNHLY, FYNNEI. The CDR3 is 13 residues long. The V end lost 7 bases, the J end lost 6 bases, and 13 bases lay between the germline ends.

The rearrangement uses TRBV6-5 and TRBJ2-7; the match to TRBD2 covers 12 bases. The germline V gene has CDR1 MNHEY and CDR2 SVGAGI. This CDR3 contains 15 residues. The trim removed 4 bases at V and 5 bases at J, leaving 6 bases unmatched. The CDR3 DNA reads as TGTGCCAGCAGTTCATGGACTAGCGGGATCAACGAGCAGTACTTC. Translating gives CASSSWTSGINEQYF.

This clone was observed a single time. The chain employs TRBV7-8 and TRBJ2-2; 9 bases agree with TRBD1. The CDR3 runs 17 residues. The germline CDR1 and CDR2 sequences are SGHVS and FQNEAQ. V lost 1 base and J lost 5; bases outside the gene matches: 8. The CDR3 is CASSLVVGTGQTGELFF. CDR3 DNA sequence: TGTGCCAGCAGCTTAGTAGTAGGGACAGGGCAGACCGGGGAGCTGTTTTTT.

The chain has TRBV4-2 and TRBJ2-5; no clear D gene. Germline V gene lookup returns CDR1 LGHNA and CDR2 YNFKEQ. This CDR3 is built from 14 residues. Trimming removed 4 bases at V and 4 bases at J, with 13 bases between. The chain's CDR3 is CASSLSKTGETQYF. The CDR3 region has the DNA TGTGCCAGCAGCCTATCCAAGACTGGAGAGACCCAGTACTTC.

The table lists this clone with a count of one. V usage is TRBV23-1 and J usage is TRBJ1-1; 11 bases are shared with TRBD1. TRBV23-1 falls under the ORF class, with uncertain function. CDR3 size: 18 residues. V was clipped by 4 bases and J by 1 base; unmatched bases: 11. The CDR3 region has the DNA TGCGCCAGCAGTCCCCGGACAGGGGGCGAAAGAGGGAACACTGAAGCTTTCTTT. It yields the protein CASSPRTGGERGNTEAFF.

With regard to this clone: This sample also contains other DNA sequences that code for the same CDR3. The gene calls are TRBV6-4 and TRBJ2-1; 9 bases are shared with TRBD2. The CDR3 sequence is 15 residues long. The germline CDR1 and CDR2 sequences are MRHNA and SNTAGT. Trimming at V came to 0 bases and at J to 3 bases, leaving 0 bases not matched to a gene. Here the CDR3 reads CASSDSSGSYNEQFF. The CDR3 DNA is TGTGCCAGCAGTGACTCTAGCGGGAGCTACAATGAGCAGTTCTTC.

The CDR3 bases are TGTGCCAGCAGTCCGCCGGCAGGGGGCTATACAGATACGCAGTATTTT. Its translation: CASSPPAGGYTDTQYF. The rearrangement uses TRBV28 and TRBJ2-3; 8 bases agree with TRBD1. From germline, CDR1 is MDHEN and CDR2 SYDVKM. V lost 5 bases and J lost 3; bases outside the gene matches: 10. This CDR3 contains 16 residues.

This clone was seen a few times. CDR3 DNA: TGTGCCAGCAGTGTGTGGAGGCCAGCTAACACCGGGGAGCTGTTTTTT. It yields the protein CASSVWRPANTGELFF. The J gene is TRBJ2-2, the V gene TRBV2; maybe TRBD2 (5 bases). V was trimmed by 4 bases and J by 2 bases, leaving 14 bases between them. This CDR3 region has 16 residues. Germline lookup yields CDR1 SNHLY and CDR2 FYNNEI.